This T cell receptor (beta chain) was captured in a study of shared clonotypes between healthy human individuals. Study in general: CD4 naive and CD4 memory each took three plates per donor, while CD8 naive took two and CD8 memory one.

This CDR3 region has 14 residues. The germline V and J ends were trimmed by 1 base and 5 bases, with 12 bases remaining between them. Germline V gene sequence: CDR1 SGHTA, CDR2 FQGNSA. Clones were read by immunoSEQ multiplex PCR, and TCRdb kept only the in-frame ones, dropping some. The profile shows about 1.1 million clones, roughly 77% of them singletons. This chain connects TRBV7-2 to TRBJ2-7; D is perhaps TRBD1 (6 bases). The receptor was derived from a man aged 18 to 29 in good health. Some clones in this sample may be carry-over from other donors' samples. The sequenced sample consisted of memory CD4+ T cells from PBMCs. The subset here: CD45RA-negative fraction. CDR3 nucleotides: TGTGCCAGCAGCTTAGGGGGACATCGCAACGAGCAGTACTTC. Translated, it gives CASSLGGHRNEQYF.